This T cell receptor (beta chain) was identified during a study of blood T cell repertoires in COVID-19. The protocol was immunoSEQ multiplex PCR, while the TCRdb copy is restricted to in-frame clones and leaves out a portion. The sample includes 200,000 or so clones, roughly 82% of them seen just once. After removal of 3 bases from V and 4 bases from J, the junction contained 6 bases not matched to a gene. CDR3 length: 17 residues. In germline, CDR1 is SNHLY, CDR2 FYNNEI. This TCR derives from a man aged 35 to 55 who had recovered from COVID-19. The sequencing input was peripheral blood. V usage is TRBV2 and J usage is TRBJ2-3; TRBD2 matches at 14 bases. The CDR3 here is CASSDQTSGRAPDTQYF. In DNA, the CDR3 is TGTGCCAGCAGTGACCAGACTAGCGGGAGGGCCCCAGATACGCAGTATTTT.